The clone carrying this T cell receptor (beta chain) was counted once. What it binds is unknown. The sample is drawn from a study of shared clonotypes between healthy human individuals. The wider study: Each donor contributed plates that comprised three CD4 naive, three CD4 memory, two CD8 naive and one CD8 memory.

CDR1 LNHDA and CDR2 SQIVND come from the germline V gene (reference sequence). Trimming stripped 6 bases from V and 4 bases from J, with 16 bases between. CDR3 length equals 15 residues. The protocol was immunoSEQ multiplex PCR, while the TCRdb copy is restricted to in-frame clones and leaves out a portion. The sample contains about 2 million clones, about 95% of which appear only once. CD45RO negativity and positive selection for CCR7 defined naive CD8 cells, a population that excluded terminally differentiated effector memory CD45RA+ cells. Nashville, Tennessee was home to all donors, who were Caucasian adults. General observations from the study: Around 5.4% of naive CD4 clonotypes were common to a handful of donors.

The receptor's source is a man between 18 and 29 years old in good health. The sequenced sample consisted of naive CD8+ T cells sorted from blood. This chain joins TRBV19 and TRBJ1-5; D call uncertain. CDR3 amino acids: CASRPRGVTNQPQHF. CDR3 bases: TGTGCCAGTAGACCTCGCGGGGTTACGAATCAGCCCCAGCATTTT.